Below are 23 T cell receptor beta chains sequenced from a single sample in a study of control samples from healthy donors and cancer patients. Measured with immunoSEQ multiplex PCR; TCRdb has only the in-frame clones, and not every one. The sample yields roughly 370,000 clones, roughly 90% seen once. Input material: PBMCs. These receptors came from a man aged 40-55 years with head and neck cancer.

The V call is TRBV5-1, the J call TRBJ1-1; D gene ambiguous. Trimming took 2 bases from V and 0 from J, leaving 20 bases between them. CDR3 length: 18 amino acids. Germline CDR1 reads SGHRS; CDR2 reads YFSETQ. The CDR3 loop reads CASSFLAPAKGLNTEAFF. CDR3 nucleotides: TGCGCCAGCAGCTTCTTGGCCCCTGCCAAGGGATTGAACACTGAAGCTTTCTTT.

The V call is TRBV19, the J call TRBJ1-2, with 8 positions matching TRBD1. The CDR3 spans 14 residues. V gave up 7 bases and J gave up 5 bases; unmatched junction bases: 9. CDR1 LNHDA and CDR2 SQIVND come from the germline V gene (reference sequence). The CDR3 sequence is CASTPVGQGYGYTF. Written as DNA, the CDR3 is TGTGCCAGTACCCCGGTTGGACAGGGATATGGCTACACCTTC.

The rearrangement joins TRBV7-8 to TRBJ1-1, with D possibly being TRBD1 (6 bases). The germline V gene has CDR1 SGHVS and CDR2 FQNEAQ. This CDR3 contains 13 residues. The ends were cut back, 4 bases at V and 5 bases at J, with 11 bases in the middle. The DNA for the CDR3 is TGTGCCAGCAGCTCAAACAGGGATACTGAAGCTTTCTTT. Its translation: CASSSNRDTEAFF.

CDR3 amino acids: CASSQTITTGRGYGYTF. DNA for the CDR3: TGTGCCAGCAGCCAAACCATCACGACAGGGAGGGGCTATGGCTACACCTTC. V usage is TRBV7-8 and J usage is TRBJ1-2, with 7 bases aligning to TRBD1. Per the germline V gene, CDR1 is SGHVS and CDR2 is FQNEAQ. The length of the CDR3 is 17 residues. V was pared by 5 bases and J by 4 bases, with 16 bases of the junction left unmatched.

The rearrangement joins TRBV23-1 to TRBJ2-2; TRBD1 or TRBD2 may be the D gene (5 bases each). TRBV23-1 is marked as an open reading frame, function uncertain. There are 17 residues in the CDR3. V gave up 5 bases and J gave up 3 bases, with 19 bases separating them. CDR3 protein: CASSYTTGASDTGELFF. The CDR3 DNA reads as TGCGCCAGCAGTTATACCACCGGGGCTTCGGACACCGGGGAGCTGTTTTTT.

On this clone: This sample also contains other DNA sequences that code for the same CDR3. The chain is built from TRBV29-1 and TRBJ1-2, with 8 positions matching TRBD1. Trimming took 6 bases from V and 6 from J; bases not matched to a gene: 3. This CDR3 contains 11 residues. The V gene's germline CDR1 is SQVTM and CDR2 ANQGSEA. The CDR3 DNA reads as TGCAGCGTCGGACAGGGAGATGGCTACACCTTC. Its protein is CSVGQGDGYTF.

The V gene is TRBV19, the J gene TRBJ1-5; 10 nucleotides match TRBD1. Unmatched junction bases numbered 3, after V lost 7 bases and J lost 0 bases. The CDR3 extends over 15 amino acids. Germline-derived CDR1 and CDR2 are LNHDA and SQIVND (reference sequence). CDR3 bases: TGTGCCAGTACCGGGACAGGGGATAGCAATCAGCCCCAGCATTTT. This encodes CASTGTGDSNQPQHF.

Comment on this clone: The same CDR3 can be traced to other DNA sequences in this sample. The chain has TRBV19 and TRBJ1-5; D gene unclear. The CDR3 is made up of 13 amino acids. V lost 4 bases, J lost 5 bases, and 9 bases lay in between. The germline gives CDR1 LNHDA, CDR2 SQIVND (reference sequence). In DNA, the CDR3 is TGTGCCAGTAGTAGAACCGGTGATCAGCCCCAGCATTTT. Translation gives CASSRTGDQPQHF.

V gene TRBV28 combines with J gene TRBJ1-2; 7 bases line up with TRBD1. The CDR3 is made up of 14 amino acids. The V gene end was trimmed by 8 bases and the J gene end by 1 base; junction bases not matched to a gene: 7. From germline, CDR1 is MDHEN and CDR2 SYDVKM. CDR3 protein: CASSGTDFNYGYTF. The DNA of the CDR3 is TGTGCCAGCTCCGGGACAGACTTTAACTATGGCTACACCTTC.

The chain uses TRBV11-2 and TRBJ2-1; D may correspond to TRBD1 or TRBD2 (5 bases each). The V end lost 5 bases, the J end lost 4 bases, and 21 bases lay between the germline ends. The CDR3 is made up of 17 amino acids. Germline V gene data show CDR1 as SGHAT and CDR2 as FQNNGV. The CDR3 sequence: CASSAGPGYGMYNEQFF. The CDR3 DNA reads TGTGCCAGCAGCGCGGGCCCAGGGTACGGTATGTACAATGAGCAGTTCTTC.

The V and J genes are TRBV19 and TRBJ2-6; D not resolved. This CDR3 has 16 amino acids. Deletions cut 7 bases from V and 4 bases from J, with 17 bases between. Germline-derived CDR1 and CDR2 are LNHDA and SQIVND (reference sequence). The DNA of the CDR3 is TGTGCCAGTACCTTCCTTCCCCCGGTGGGGGCCAACGTCCTGACTTTC. Its translation: CASTFLPPVGANVLTF. Supplemented by reference TRBV19 and TRBJ2-6, the full variable domain reads DGGITQSPKYLFRKEGQNVTLSCEQNLNHDAMYWYRQDPGQGLRLIYYSQIVNDFQKGDIAEGYSVSREKKESFPLTVTSAQKNPTAFYLCASTFLPPVGANVLTFGAGSRLTVL.

The rearrangement uses TRBV19 and TRBJ2-7, with D perhaps given as TRBD1 or TRBD2 (6 bases each). Germline-derived CDR1 and CDR2 are LNHDA and SQIVND (reference sequence). V dropped 3 bases and J dropped 2 bases, with 11 bases sitting between them. This CDR3 spans 14 amino acids. The CDR3: CASSIGGGPYEQYF. Written as DNA, the CDR3 is TGTGCCAGTAGTATCGGTGGGGGGCCCTACGAGCAGTACTTC.

The V call is TRBV11-1, the J call TRBJ1-1; D gene unclear. V was trimmed by 5 bases and J by 8 bases, leaving 12 bases between them. CDR3 length: 12 residues. Germline CDR1 and CDR2: SGHAT and FQDESV (reference sequence). The CDR3: CASSARPVEAFF. CDR3 bases: TGTGCCAGCAGCGCGCGACCCGTGGAAGCTTTCTTT.

This chain connects TRBV12-3 or TRBV12-4 to TRBJ2-3; D gene uncertain. V lost 6 bases and J lost 4, with 8 bases in between. CDR3 length: 12 residues. The CDR3 sequence is CASSPQPDTQYF. For the CDR3, the DNA is TGTGCCAGCAGCCCTCAACCAGATACGCAGTATTTT.

The chain recombines TRBV5-1 with TRBJ2-7, with 9 bases matching TRBD1. This CDR3 comprises 17 residues. Trimming removed 4 bases from V and 5 bases from J; junction bases left unmatched: 16. Germline V CDR1 and CDR2: SGHRS, YFSETQ. The CDR3 loop is CASSPLGRPGQGDEQYF. The CDR3 nucleotides read TGCGCCAGCAGCCCCCTGGGCCGACCGGGACAGGGAGACGAGCAGTACTTC.

The rearrangement uses TRBV2 and TRBJ2-2; D is unresolved. Germline V gives CDR1 SNHLY, CDR2 FYNNEI. The CDR3 sequence is 17 residues long. V was cut by 8 bases and J by 1 base, with 20 bases left in between. The CDR3 spells CASQPLYIAENTGELFF. Here the CDR3 DNA reads TGTGCCAGCCAACCCTTATACATAGCCGAGAACACCGGGGAGCTGTTTTTT. Together with reference TRBV2 and TRBJ2-2, the CDR3 gives the full variable domain: EPEVTQTPSHQVTQMGQEVILRCVPISNHLYFYWYRQILGQKVEFLVSFYNNEISEKSEIFDDQFSVERPDGSNFTLKIRSTKLEDSAMYFCASQPLYIAENTGELFFGEGSRLTVL.

The chain is built from TRBV5-6 and TRBJ2-5; no reliable D call. CDR3 size: 12 residues. Germline V gene data show CDR1 as SGHDT and CDR2 as YYEEEE. Trimming left V 4 bases short and J 1 base short, with 5 bases between. The CDR3 region has the DNA TGTGCCAGCAGCGTATCCCAAGAGACCCAGTACTTC. Encoded protein: CASSVSQETQYF.

The genes are TRBV6-2 or TRBV6-3 and TRBJ2-2, with no clear D. Germline V gene data show CDR1 as MNHEY and CDR2 as SVGEGT. The CDR3 is 14 amino acids. Trimming took off 4 bases at V and 3 bases at J, with 9 bases between the two ends. The CDR3: CASSLGLYTGELFF. The CDR3, as DNA: TGTGCCAGCAGTTTAGGGCTTTACACCGGGGAGCTGTTTTTT.

J is TRBJ1-5 and V is TRBV5-1; D is perhaps TRBD1 (6 bases). The CDR3 spans 16 residues. V was clipped by 2 bases and J by 0 bases, with 12 bases between them. Germline values: CDR1 SGHRS, CDR2 YFSETQ. In DNA, the CDR3 is TGCGCCAGCAGCTTAGGGGGGTTGGTTAGCAATCAGCCCCAGCATTTT. This translates into CASSLGGLVSNQPQHF.

CDR3 coding DNA: TGTGCCAGCTGGGACGGTAACACCGGGGAGCTGTTTTTT. As protein: CASWDGNTGELFF. The chain combines TRBV2 with TRBJ2-2, with D possibly called TRBD1 or TRBD2 (5 bases each). The CDR3 contains 13 residues. With 8 bases removed from V and 2 bases from J, the gap between germline ends came to 9 bases. The V gene's germline CDR1 is SNHLY and CDR2 FYNNEI.

The chain couples TRBV15 to TRBJ2-1, with 9 bases aligning to TRBD1. V lost 1 base, J lost 5 bases, and 3 bases stayed unmatched. The CDR3 is 15 residues long. Looked up from germline, CDR1 is LNHNV and CDR2 is YYDKDF (reference sequence). CDR3 sequence: CATSRAGQGNNEQFF. The CDR3 DNA follows: TGTGCCACCAGCAGAGCGGGACAGGGAAACAATGAGCAGTTCTTC. Full variable domain (outside the CDR3, taken from reference TRBV15 and TRBJ2-1): DAMVIQNPRYQVTQFGKPVTLSCSQTLNHNVMYWYQQKSSQAPKLLFHYYDKDFNNEADTPDNFQSRRPNTSFCFLDIRSPGLGDTAMYLCATSRAGQGNNEQFFGPGTRLTVL.

The chain couples TRBV7-8 to TRBJ2-1, with D maybe TRBD1 (5 bases). Germline V gene data show CDR1 as SGHVS and CDR2 as FQNEAQ. V gave up 3 bases and J gave up 3 bases, with 6 bases separating them. The CDR3 has 13 residues. CDR3: CASSLTDYNEQFF. The CDR3 bases are TGTGCCAGCAGCTTGACAGACTACAATGAGCAGTTCTTC.

This chain joins TRBV27 and TRBJ1-4; a weak D match, TRBD1 (6 bases). The CDR3 is 15 residues long. Germline loops: CDR1 MNHEY, CDR2 SMNVEV (reference sequence). Deletions cut 6 bases from V and 5 bases from J, with 16 bases between. DNA for the CDR3: TGTGCCAGCAGCCCGGTGACAGGCGTAAATGAAAAACTGTTTTTT. As protein: CASSPVTGVNEKLFF.